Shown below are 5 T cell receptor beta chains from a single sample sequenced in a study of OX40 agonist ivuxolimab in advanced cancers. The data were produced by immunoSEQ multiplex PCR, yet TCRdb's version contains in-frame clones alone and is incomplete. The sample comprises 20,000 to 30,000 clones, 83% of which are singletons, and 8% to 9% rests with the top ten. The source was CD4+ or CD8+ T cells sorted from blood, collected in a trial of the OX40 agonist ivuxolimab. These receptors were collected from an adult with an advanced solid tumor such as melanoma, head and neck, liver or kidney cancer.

The CDR3 reads CASSDSAAQYF. The DNA for the CDR3 is TGTGCCAGCAGCGACTCCGCGGCCCAGTACTTC. The chain links TRBV9 to TRBJ2-5; no definite D call. CDR1 is SGDLS, CDR2 YYNGEE, per germline. The CDR3 runs to 11 residues. Between the trimmed V and J ends, which lost 3 bases and 9 bases, there was a span of 9 bases.

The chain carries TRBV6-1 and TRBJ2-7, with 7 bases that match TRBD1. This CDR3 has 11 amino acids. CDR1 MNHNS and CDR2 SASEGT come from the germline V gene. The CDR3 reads CATGDSYEQYF. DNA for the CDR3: TGTGCAACAGGGGATTCCTACGAGCAGTACTTC.

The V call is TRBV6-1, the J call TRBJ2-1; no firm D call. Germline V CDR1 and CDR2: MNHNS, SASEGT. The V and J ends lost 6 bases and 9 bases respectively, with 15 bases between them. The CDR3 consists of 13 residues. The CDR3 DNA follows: TGTGCCAGCAGCGCCAAGATCTTGGGTGAGCAGTTCTTC. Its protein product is CASSAKILGEQFF.

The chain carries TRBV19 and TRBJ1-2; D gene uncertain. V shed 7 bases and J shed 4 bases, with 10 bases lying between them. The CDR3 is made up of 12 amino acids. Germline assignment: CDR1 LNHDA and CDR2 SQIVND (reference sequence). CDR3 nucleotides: TGTGCCAGTAAGATAGACCTCTATGGCTACACCTTC. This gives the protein CASKIDLYGYTF.

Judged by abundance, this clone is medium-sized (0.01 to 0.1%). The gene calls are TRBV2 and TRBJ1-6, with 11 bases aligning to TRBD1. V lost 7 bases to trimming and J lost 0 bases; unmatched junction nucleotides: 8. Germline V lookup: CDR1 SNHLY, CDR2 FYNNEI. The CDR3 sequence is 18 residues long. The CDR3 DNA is TGTGCCAGCATGTGGGACAGGGGGGATGGCTCCTATAATTCACCCCTCCACTTT. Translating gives CASMWDRGDGSYNSPLHF.